These T cell receptor beta chains were read from a single sample in a study of blood T cell repertoires in COVID-19. TCRdb's table, derived via immunoSEQ multiplex PCR, lists solely in-frame clones and lacks some. The sample has some 270,000 clones, 85% to 90% seen once. Source material: PBMCs or T cells enriched from blood (not recorded which). The receptors were sampled from a woman aged 30 to 39 with acute COVID-19. CDR3s leave out the opening cysteine and the closing phenylalanine or tryptophan.

CDR3	V
AITATGNTEAF	TRBV10-3
ASSLGQGVRTDTQY	TRBV4-2
ASSEAPEPQH	TRBV2
ATEREGNYEQY	TRBV10-2
ASSLVGSSGYNEQF	TRBV7-2
ASSDKESNEQF	TRBV6-4
ASSLEAGRNTQY	TRBV7-2
ASSLSLGTQRG	TRBV28
ASSSGLAGVAGELF	TRBV7-2
ATSPITRRNTEAF	TRBV27
ASSITDFGYT	TRBV19
ASSSHSTGRSNEQF	TRBV27
ASSPGLAGVNEQF	TRBV28
AINTGTNYEQY	TRBV10-3
ASSGQGAGGYT	TRBV4-1
ASSVAGFSYEQY	TRBV9
ASSSGQISGRLF	TRBV19
AWSEGGARQPQH	TRBV30
ASSQEPGLIHEQF	TRBV4-1
ASSLTSGVSYNEQF	TRBV5-1
AVGVTVADTQY	TRBV19
ASSFSGYEEDTQY	TRBV11-2
ASSEFSGSRNEQF	TRBV6-4
ASSFSTLDNEQF	TRBV5-4
ASSHKKLAGGRNEQF	TRBV28
ASSFGFRDMNTEAF	TRBV11-1
ATQIRGTDTQY	TRBV15
ASKIAGGAGELF	TRBV28
ASSDVAGGETQY	TRBV6-4
ASRTVNYGYT	TRBV9
ASSRIQGNNEQF	TRBV11-2
ASSAGDNDQETQY	TRBV9
ASRMLAADTGELF	TRBV4-2
ASISMGLDEAF	TRBV19
SAKQGASGNTIY	TRBV29-1
ASSMARARFSNQPQH	TRBV19
ASSIPNRGGVTEAF	TRBV19
ASSPPSTDTQY	TRBV18
ASSFRTGDEQY	TRBV5-4
ASSFSTGLDTDTQY	TRBV6-5
ASSHSTANYGYT	TRBV11-2
ASSEAPFRTGELF	TRBV2
ASSSWDREAETQY	TRBV7-8
ASSLSGQGFYEQY	TRBV19
ASSPTRGVNYGYT	TRBV6-5
ASSTRDRGNAQY	TRBV6-5
ASSSGGRGAGGYT	TRBV28
ASSIQGVANGYT	TRBV19
ASSQGTAGPTRGAF	TRBV27
ARRGRRSNQPQH	TRBV19
ASSYPGQGNEQY	TRBV6-7
ASSTGGRETQY	TRBV25-1
ASSLSLWRETYNEQF	TRBV28